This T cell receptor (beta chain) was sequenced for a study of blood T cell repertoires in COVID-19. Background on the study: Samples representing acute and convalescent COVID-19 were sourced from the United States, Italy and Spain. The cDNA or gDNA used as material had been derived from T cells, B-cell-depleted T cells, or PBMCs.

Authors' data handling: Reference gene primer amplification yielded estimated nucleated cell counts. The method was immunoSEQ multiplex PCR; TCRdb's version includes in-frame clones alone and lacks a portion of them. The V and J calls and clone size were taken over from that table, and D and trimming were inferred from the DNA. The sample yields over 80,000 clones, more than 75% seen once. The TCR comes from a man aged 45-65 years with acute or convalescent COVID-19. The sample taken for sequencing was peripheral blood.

The CDR3 DNA reads TGTGCCAGCAGTTACTCGAGAGGAATGAATGAAGCTTTCTTT. It yields the protein CASSYSRGMNEAFF. J is TRBJ1-1 and V is TRBV6-5; D is unresolved. The CDR3 length is 14 residues. Germline V gene data show CDR1 as MNHEY and CDR2 as SVGAGI. Trimming shortened V by 0 bases and J by 7 bases, and 12 bases separated the two germline ends.